These T cell receptor beta chains were read from a single sample in a study of shared clonotypes between healthy human individuals. Clones were sequenced by immunoSEQ multiplex PCR, and TCRdb holds only the in-frame ones, with some missing. The sample consists of roughly 2,500,000 clones, 90% to 95% of them appearing once. Sequenced: naive CD4+ T cells from PBMCs. These receptor sequences come from a young man in good health. Some clones in this sample may be carry-over from other donors' samples. Each CDR3 is given with its conserved first and last residue. The D gene is left open where the match is weak. For some rows the clone size is stated as once, few or many, or as a class when expanded; others skip it.

j_call: TRBJ2-5; clone_size: NA; d_call: TRBD2; v_call: TRBV5-1; cdr3_aa: CASSLEIPAGALGETQYF; cdr3_nt: TGCGCCAGCAGCTTGGAGATCCCAGCGGGAGCCCTCGGAGAGACCCAGTACTTC
j_call: TRBJ1-2; clone_size: NA; d_call: NA; v_call: TRBV25-1; cdr3_aa: CASSEYGAGSGYTF; cdr3_nt: TGTGCCAGCAGTGAATATGGGGCAGGGTCTGGCTACACCTTC
j_call: TRBJ1-1; clone_size: once; d_call: NA; v_call: TRBV28; cdr3_aa: CASSLLSPGRQNTEAFF; cdr3_nt: TGTGCCAGCAGTTTATTATCCCCCGGGAGACAGAACACTGAAGCTTTCTTT
j_call: TRBJ2-6; clone_size: NA; d_call: NA; v_call: TRBV5-1; cdr3_aa: CASSPQAGANVLTF; cdr3_nt: TGCGCCAGCAGCCCACAGGCTGGGGCCAACGTCCTGACTTTC
j_call: TRBJ2-7; clone_size: NA; d_call: TRBD1; v_call: TRBV28; cdr3_aa: CASSTGQGAYEQYF; cdr3_nt: TGTGCCAGCAGTACGGGACAGGGGGCCTACGAGCAGTACTTC
j_call: TRBJ1-6; clone_size: NA; d_call: TRBD1; v_call: TRBV4-3; cdr3_aa: CASSDTGTGTAPLHF; cdr3_nt: TGCGCCAGCAGTGACACCGGGACAGGGACAGCACCCCTCCACTTT
j_call: TRBJ1-2; clone_size: NA; d_call: TRBD1; v_call: TRBV2; cdr3_aa: CASSGQGEGYTF; cdr3_nt: TGTGCCAGCAGTGGACAGGGTGAAGGCTACACCTTC
j_call: TRBJ2-1; clone_size: NA; d_call: NA; v_call: TRBV10-2; cdr3_aa: CASQGPGPPAMAFF; cdr3_nt: TGCGCCAGCCAAGGACCGGGACCCCCTGCGATGGCGTTCTTC
j_call: TRBJ1-2; clone_size: NA; d_call: NA; v_call: TRBV29-1; cdr3_aa: CSVLRDGYTF; cdr3_nt: TGCAGCGTCCTCAGGGATGGCTACACCTTC
j_call: TRBJ2-1; clone_size: NA; d_call: NA; v_call: TRBV7-2; cdr3_aa: CASSLGRGKNEQFF; cdr3_nt: TGTGCCAGCAGCTTAGGGAGGGGAAAGAATGAGCAGTTCTTC
j_call: TRBJ1-2; clone_size: NA; d_call: NA; v_call: TRBV5-1; cdr3_aa: CASSLELGGIYGYTF; cdr3_nt: TGCGCCAGCAGCTTGGAACTAGGCGGGATCTATGGCTACACCTTC
j_call: TRBJ2-1; clone_size: once; d_call: TRBD2; v_call: TRBV5-1; cdr3_aa: CASSGLAGGSFGNEQFF; cdr3_nt: TGCGCCAGCAGCGGACTAGCGGGAGGTTCCTTCGGGAATGAGCAGTTCTTC
j_call: TRBJ1-6; clone_size: NA; d_call: NA; v_call: TRBV5-1; cdr3_aa: CASSPREHSPLHF; cdr3_nt: TGCGCCAGCAGCCCCAGGGAGCATTCACCCCTCCACTTT
j_call: TRBJ2-3; clone_size: NA; d_call: NA; v_call: TRBV5-1; cdr3_aa: CASSLNGYTDTQYF; cdr3_nt: TGCGCCAGCAGCTTGAACGGGTATACAGATACGCAGTATTTT
j_call: TRBJ1-2; clone_size: once; d_call: NA; v_call: TRBV27; cdr3_aa: CASSLRREGGYTF; cdr3_nt: TGTGCCAGCAGTTTGCGAAGGGAGGGGGGCTACACCTTC
j_call: TRBJ1-4; clone_size: NA; d_call: TRBD1; v_call: TRBV18; cdr3_aa: CASSRDSNEKLFF; cdr3_nt: TGTGCCAGCTCAAGGGACAGTAATGAAAAACTGTTTTTT
j_call: TRBJ1-2; clone_size: NA; d_call: NA; v_call: TRBV5-1; cdr3_aa: CASSLGTYPLYGYTF; cdr3_nt: TGCGCCAGCAGCTTAGGGACATACCCCCTCTATGGCTACACCTTC
j_call: TRBJ1-3; clone_size: few; d_call: NA; v_call: TRBV6-1; cdr3_aa: CASSTRVSAGNTIYF; cdr3_nt: TGTGCCAGCAGTACCCGCGTCAGCGCTGGAAACACCATATATTTT
j_call: TRBJ2-7; clone_size: NA; d_call: NA; v_call: TRBV27; cdr3_aa: CASSLERLSYEQYF; cdr3_nt: TGTGCCAGCAGTTTAGAGCGGCTCTCCTACGAGCAGTACTTC